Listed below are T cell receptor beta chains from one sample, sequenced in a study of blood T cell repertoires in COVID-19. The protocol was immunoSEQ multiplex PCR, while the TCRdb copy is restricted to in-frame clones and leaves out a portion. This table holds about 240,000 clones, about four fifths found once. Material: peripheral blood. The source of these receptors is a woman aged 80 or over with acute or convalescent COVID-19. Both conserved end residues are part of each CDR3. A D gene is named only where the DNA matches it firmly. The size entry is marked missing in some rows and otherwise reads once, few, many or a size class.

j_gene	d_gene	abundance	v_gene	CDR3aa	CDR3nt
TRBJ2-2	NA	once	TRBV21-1	CASSTSPGTPNTGELFF	TGTGCCAGCAGCACTAGTCCCGGGACTCCGAACACCGGGGAGCTGTTTTTT
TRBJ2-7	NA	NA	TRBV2	CASSKRQVPSYEQYF	TGTGCCAGCAGCAAGAGACAGGTCCCGTCCTACGAGCAGTACTTC
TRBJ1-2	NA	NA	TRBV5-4	CASRTDRNYGYTF	TGTGCCAGCAGAACGGACAGAAACTATGGCTACACCTTC
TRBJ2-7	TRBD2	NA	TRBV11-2	CASSLIAGGLYEQYF	TGTGCCAGTAGCTTAATCGCGGGGGGGCTCTACGAGCAGTACTTC
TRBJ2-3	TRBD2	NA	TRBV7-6	CASSSTSGGAVSDTQYF	TGTGCCAGCAGCTCGACTAGCGGGGGGGCAGTATCAGATACGCAGTATTTT
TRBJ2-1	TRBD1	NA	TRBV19	CASSIPGGTEQFF	TGTGCCAGTAGTATACCAGGGGGCACTGAGCAGTTCTTC
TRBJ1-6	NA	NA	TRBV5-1	CASSLEGPGGNSPLHF	TGCGCCAGCAGCTTGGAAGGGCCCGGGGGTAATTCACCCCTCCACTTT
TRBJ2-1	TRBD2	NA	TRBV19	CASSSAGTSGVGQFF	TGTGCCAGTAGTAGCGCCGGGACTAGCGGGGTGGGGCAGTTCTTC
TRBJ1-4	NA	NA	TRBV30	CAWRGGYEKLFF	TGTGCCTGGAGGGGGGGTTATGAAAAACTGTTTTTT
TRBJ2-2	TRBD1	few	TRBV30	CAWSRTGGFLGGELFF	TGTGCCTGGAGTAGGACAGGGGGCTTCTTAGGCGGGGAGCTGTTTTTT
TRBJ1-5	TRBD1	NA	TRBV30	CASGQGAGQPQHF	TGTGCCTCCGGACAGGGGGCTGGCCAGCCCCAGCATTTT
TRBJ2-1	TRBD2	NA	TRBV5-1	CASSLSGGGEQFF	TGCGCCAGCAGCTTGAGCGGGGGAGGTGAGCAGTTCTTC
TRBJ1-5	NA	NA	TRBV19	CASSARTLYQPQHF	TGTGCCAGTAGCGCTCGGACACTTTATCAGCCCCAGCATTTT
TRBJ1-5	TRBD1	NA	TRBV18	CASSLGQGMGNQPQHF	TGTGCCAGCTCCCTGGGACAGGGGATGGGCAATCAGCCCCAGCATTTT
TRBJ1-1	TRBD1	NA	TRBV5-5	CASSARQGLNTEAFF	TGTGCCAGCAGCGCTCGACAGGGGTTAAACACTGAAGCTTTCTTT
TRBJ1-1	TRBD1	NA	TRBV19	CASSIVGQGADNTEAFF	TGTGCCAGTAGTATAGTGGGACAGGGGGCCGATAACACTGAAGCTTTCTTT
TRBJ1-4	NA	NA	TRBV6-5	CASRALLKLFF	TGTGCCAGCAGGGCCTTATTGAAACTGTTTTTT
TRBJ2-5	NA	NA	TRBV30	CAWSVLVNSEQYF	TGTGCCTGGAGTGTACTTGTCAACAGTGAGCAGTACTTC
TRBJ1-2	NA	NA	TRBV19	CASSTRRTVSRGYTF	TGTGCCAGCAGTACTAGGCGGACAGTAAGTCGTGGCTACACCTTC
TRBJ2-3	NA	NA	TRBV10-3	CAISEAVPGADTQYF	TGTGCCATCAGTGAGGCTGTACCCGGGGCAGATACGCAGTATTTT
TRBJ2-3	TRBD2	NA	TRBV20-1	CSASTSGGLSTDTQYF	TGCAGTGCTAGTACTAGCGGGGGGCTTAGCACAGATACGCAGTATTTT
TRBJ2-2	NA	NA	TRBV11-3	CASSRGPNTGELFF	TGTGCCAGCTCCAGGGGTCCGAACACCGGGGAGCTGTTTTTT
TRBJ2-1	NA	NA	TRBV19	CASSKTGTEQFF	TGTGCCAGTAGTAAAACAGGGACTGAGCAGTTCTTC
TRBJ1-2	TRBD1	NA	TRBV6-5	CASSYSTGVDGYTF	TGTGCCAGCAGTTACTCCACAGGGGTTGATGGCTACACCTTC
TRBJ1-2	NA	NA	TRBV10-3	CAISEGLYGYTF	TGTGCCATCAGTGAAGGACTCTATGGCTACACCTTC
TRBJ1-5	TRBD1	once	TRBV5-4	CASSPGTGDNQPQHF	TGTGCCAGCAGCCCCGGGACAGGGGACAATCAGCCCCAGCATTTT
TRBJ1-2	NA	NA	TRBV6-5	CATVIPVTPNYGYTF	TGTGCCACGGTGATACCCGTTACTCCTAACTATGGCTACACCTTC
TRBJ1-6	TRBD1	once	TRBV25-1	CASSADRDRGSPLHF	TGTGCCAGCAGTGCGGACAGGGACCGAGGATCACCCCTCCACTTT
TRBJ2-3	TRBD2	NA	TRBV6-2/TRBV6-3	CASSGTSGGRNTQYF	TGTGCCAGCAGTGGGACTAGCGGGGGTAGGAATACGCAGTATTTT
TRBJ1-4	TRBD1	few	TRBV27	CASSSSFRQGAGEKLFF	TGTGCCAGCAGTTCCTCTTTTCGACAGGGGGCAGGGGAAAAACTGTTTTTT
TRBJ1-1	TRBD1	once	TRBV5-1	CASSSTGGTEAFF	TGCGCCAGCAGTTCAACAGGGGGGACTGAAGCTTTCTTT
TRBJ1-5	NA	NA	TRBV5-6	CASSLQGNQPQHF	TGTGCCAGCAGCTTGCAGGGAAATCAGCCCCAGCATTTT
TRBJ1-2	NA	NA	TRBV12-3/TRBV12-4	CASSLTGVGYTF	TGTGCCAGCAGTTTGACGGGGGTTGGCTACACCTTC
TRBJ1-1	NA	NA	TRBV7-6	CASSLAPGNTEAFF	TGTGCCAGCAGCTTAGCGCCGGGTAACACTGAAGCTTTCTTT
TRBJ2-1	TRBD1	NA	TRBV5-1	CASSPGTGGHEQFF	TGCGCCAGCAGCCCTGGGACAGGGGGCCATGAGCAGTTCTTC
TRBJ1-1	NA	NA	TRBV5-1	CASSWKPGNTEAFF	TGCGCCAGCAGCTGGAAACCGGGGAACACTGAAGCTTTCTTT
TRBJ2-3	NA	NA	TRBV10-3	CAIRRQVLDTDTQYF	TGTGCCATCAGGAGACAGGTTTTAGATACAGATACGCAGTATTTT
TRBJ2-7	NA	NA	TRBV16	CASSLLGLYEQYF	TGTGCCAGCAGCCTCCTTGGGCTCTACGAGCAGTACTTC
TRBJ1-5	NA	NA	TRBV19	CASSVDSANQPQHF	TGTGCCAGTAGTGTGGACAGTGCGAATCAGCCCCAGCATTTT
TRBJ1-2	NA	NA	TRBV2	CASSELKAAGFGYTF	TGTGCCAGCAGTGAATTAAAGGCGGCAGGGTTCGGCTACACCTTC
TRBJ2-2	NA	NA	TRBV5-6	CASSLGGWDGELFF	TGTGCCAGCAGCTTGGGGGGCTGGGACGGGGAGCTGTTTTTT
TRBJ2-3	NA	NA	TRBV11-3	CASSLRSGTDTQYF	TGTGCCAGCAGCTTAAGAAGCGGGACAGATACGCAGTATTTT
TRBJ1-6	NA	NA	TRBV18	CASSLDIQNSPLHF	TGTGCCAGCTCACTGGACATCCAGAATTCACCCCTCCACTTT
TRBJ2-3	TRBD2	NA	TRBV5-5	CASSPSRGDRGTDTQYF	TGTGCCAGCAGCCCCTCCCGGGGGGACCGAGGCACAGATACGCAGTATTTT
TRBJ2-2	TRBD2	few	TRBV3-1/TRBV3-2	CASSPQRGATNTGELFF	TGTGCCAGCAGCCCTCAGCGGGGGGCGACGAACACCGGGGAGCTGTTTTTT
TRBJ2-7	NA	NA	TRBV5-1	CASSLAPGSYEQYF	TGCGCCAGCAGCTTGGCCCCAGGGTCCTACGAGCAGTACTTC
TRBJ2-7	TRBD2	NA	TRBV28	CASRTGTSAIAQYF	TGTGCCAGCAGGACCGGGACTAGCGCCATAGCGCAGTACTTC
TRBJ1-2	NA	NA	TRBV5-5	CASIPDAGSYGYTF	TGTGCCAGCATCCCAGATGCCGGGAGCTATGGCTACACCTTC
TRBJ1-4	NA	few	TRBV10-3	CAIRKPKGLRTSTNEKLFF	TGTGCCATCAGGAAACCTAAGGGTCTGAGGACTTCAACTAATGAAAAACTGTTTTTT
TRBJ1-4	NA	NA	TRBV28	CASSLGGANEKLFF	TGTGCCAGCAGTTTAGGGGGGGCTAATGAAAAACTGTTTTTT
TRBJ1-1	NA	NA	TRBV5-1	CASSHDRLNTEAFF	TGCGCCAGCAGCCATGACAGGCTGAACACTGAAGCTTTCTTT
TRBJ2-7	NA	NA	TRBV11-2	CASSLAYYMSSYEQYF	TGTGCCAGCAGCTTAGCCTACTACATGAGCTCCTACGAGCAGTACTTC
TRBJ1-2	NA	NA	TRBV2	CASSEGGSGENYGYTF	TGTGCCAGCAGTGAAGGAGGCAGCGGTGAGAACTATGGCTACACCTTC